The 28 T cell receptor beta chains below were found in one sample sequenced in a study of metastatic and nonmetastatic thyroid tumors. No treatment had been given to any patient before thyroid surgery. TCRdb ran MiXCR on the PCR reads. The table records over 25,000 clones, 15% to 20% of them present only once. The material sequenced was blood. The receptors here all came from a female donor with papillary thyroid cancer or a benign thyroid nodule (not recorded which). Some clones in this sample may be carry-over from other donors' samples.

Points on this clone: Being one base from a much bigger clone, this may be a read error. The genes are TRBV5-4 and TRBJ1-1; D call uncertain. The CDR3 is 14 residues long. Germline assignment: CDR1 SGHNT and CDR2 YYREEE (reference sequence). CDR3 loop: CASSLRGLNTESFF. For the CDR3, the DNA is TGTGCCAGCAGCTTACGGGGTCTGAACACTGAATCTTTCTTT.

The sample holds many counts of this clone. The CDR3 carries no conserved terminal phenylalanine or tryptophan, so it likely arises from a read error. The rearrangement uses TRBV20-1 and TRBJ1-6, with unresolved D. Trimming pared 7 bases from V and 7 bases from J, leaving 11 bases between. CDR3 size: 12 residues. The V gene's germline CDR1 is DFQATT and CDR2 SNEGSKA (reference sequence). The CDR3, as DNA: TGCAGTGTCAGTTTGACCAATTCACCCCTCCACCTT. Its translation: CSVSLTNSPLHL.

This chain connects TRBV5-1 to TRBJ2-7, with TRBD1 as a possible D gene (5 bases). Trimming removed 4 bases at V and 5 bases at J, with 19 bases between. The germline V gene has CDR1 SGHRS and CDR2 YFSETQ. The CDR3 covers 15 residues. Here the CDR3 DNA reads TGCGCCAGCAGCCCGGCCGGGCAGGGTGACCACGAGCAGTACTTC. Residues: CASSPAGQGDHEQYF. The full variable domain, in which reference TRBV5-1 and TRBJ2-7 provide the parts outside the CDR3, is KAGVTQTPRYLIKTRGQQVTLSCSPISGHRSVSWYQQTPGQGLQFLFEYFSETQRNKGNFPGRFSGRQFSNSRSEMNVSTLELGDSALYLCASSPAGQGDHEQYFGPGTRLTVT.

This clone has ten or more counts. V gene TRBV30 combines with J gene TRBJ1-2; unclear D gene. This CDR3 is built from 13 residues. Germline V gene lookup returns CDR1 GTSNPN and CDR2 SVGIG (reference sequence). Trimming shortened V by 7 bases and J by 1 base, and 13 bases separated the two germline ends. The DNA for the CDR3 is TGTGCCTCCCGACAAGGATTTAACTATGGCTACACCTTC. This encodes CASRQGFNYGYTF.

About this clone itself: Since a much larger clone is just one base distant, this may be a read error. The chain employs TRBV4-2 and TRBJ2-7, with a possible D match to TRBD2 (7 bases). The CDR3 totals 15 residues. Germline V gene lookup returns CDR1 LGHNA and CDR2 YNFKEQ. V lost 4 bases to trimming and J lost 1 base, with 14 bases between them. The DNA for the CDR3 is TGTGCCAGCAGCCCCCCGGGGGGCGGTTCCTACGAGCAGTACTTC. This sequence encodes CASSPPGGGSYEQYF.

This clone is medium-sized within its sample. This chain joins TRBV12-3 or TRBV12-4 and TRBJ2-7; TRBD1 is a possible D gene (5 bases). The CDR3 consists of 14 residues. The V end was cut by 6 bases, the J end by 7 bases, with 19 bases between. The CDR3 nucleotides read TGTGCCAGCAGCCCCACAGGCCCCGCCGGAGAGCAGTACTTC. This sequence encodes CASSPTGPAGEQYF.

This clone was seen at least ten times. CDR3 amino acids: CASSLLSGEQYF. The CDR3, as DNA: TGTGCCAGCAGCTTACTCTCAGGAGAGCAGTACTTC. The rearrangement uses TRBV7-9 and TRBJ2-7; D is unresolved. Germline values: CDR1 SEHNR, CDR2 FQNEAQ (reference sequence). The ends were cut back, 2 bases at V and 7 bases at J, with 9 bases in the middle. The CDR3 has 12 amino acids.

In its sample, this clone was seen many times. Other DNA sequences from this sample encode an identical CDR3 as well. The chain is built from TRBV19 and TRBJ1-1; TRBD1 aligns across 8 bases. There are 17 residues in the CDR3. Unmatched junction bases numbered 13, after V lost 6 bases and J lost 1 base. CDR1 and CDR2 (germline): LNHDA, SQIVND (reference sequence). The CDR3 DNA is TGTGCCAGTAGCATGGGGGAGACAGGGACAGGGAACACTGAAGCTTTCTTT. It codes for CASSMGETGTGNTEAFF.

This clone was observed at least ten times. This sequence joins TRBV7-3 and TRBJ2-5; perhaps TRBD2 as D (5 bases). Per germline, CDR1 SGHTA and CDR2 FQGTGA. Between the trimmed V and J ends, which lost 2 bases and 8 bases, there was a span of 12 bases. CDR3 size: 13 residues. CDR3 residues: CASSLSPRGTQYF. In DNA, the CDR3 is TGTGCCAGCAGCTTATCCCCCCGGGGAACCCAGTACTTC.

There are many counts of this clone. The gene calls are TRBV7-9 and TRBJ1-1, with D hard to call. CDR1 SEHNR and CDR2 FQNEAQ come from the germline V gene (reference sequence). The length of the CDR3 is 13 residues. V shed 4 bases and J shed 2 bases, with 8 bases lying between them. This CDR3 is CASSSPPNTEAFF. The CDR3 DNA reads TGTGCCAGCAGCTCCCCCCCAAACACTGAAGCTTTCTTT.

This clone was recorded at least ten times. Since a much larger clone is just one base distant, this may be a read error. This rearrangement joins TRBV7-8 to TRBJ2-7; D might be TRBD2 (6 bases). Germline V gene sequence: CDR1 SGHVS, CDR2 FQNEAQ. This CDR3 is built from 12 residues. The CDR3 protein is CASSLALGRSHF. For the CDR3, the DNA is TGTGCCAGCAGCTTAGCGCTGGGGAGGAGTCACTTC.

This clone was seen repeatedly, ten times or more. The rearrangement uses TRBV11-2 and TRBJ2-1, with D perhaps given as TRBD1 or TRBD2 (5 bases each). From germline, CDR1 is SGHAT and CDR2 FQNNGV. CDR3 length: 12 residues. The V and J ends lost 3 bases and 9 bases respectively, with 9 bases between them. CDR3 DNA: TGTGCCAGCAGCTTTAACGGGGCTGAGCAGTTCTTC. Translated, it gives CASSFNGAEQFF.

This clone ranks as medium-sized. The J gene is TRBJ1-2, the V gene TRBV2; no definite D call. The CDR3 is 13 amino acids. Per the germline V gene, CDR1 is SNHLY and CDR2 is FYNNEI. V was shortened by 2 bases and J by 5 bases, with 9 bases between the two germline ends. In DNA form, the CDR3 reads TGTGCCAGCAGTGAAATGAGAGAGTATGGCTACACCTTC. Amino acids: CASSEMREYGYTF.

At least ten counts were recorded for this clone. The chain has TRBV11-2 and TRBJ2-7, with 7 bases lining up with TRBD1. CDR3 size: 15 residues. The V gene end was trimmed by 4 bases and the J gene end by 4 bases; junction bases not matched to a gene: 10. Looked up from germline, CDR1 is SGHAT and CDR2 is FQNNGV. The CDR3: CASSSPNRGLYEQYF. In nucleotides, the CDR3 is TGTGCCAGCAGCTCGCCGAACAGGGGCCTATACGAGCAGTACTTC. The full variable domain, completed using reference TRBV11-2 and TRBJ2-7, is EAGVAQSPRYKIIEKRQSVAFWCNPISGHATLYWYQQILGQGPKLLIQFQNNGVVDDSQLPKDRFSAERLKGVDSTLKIQPAKLEDSAVYLCASSSPNRGLYEQYFGPGTRLTVT.

On this clone itself: Likely a read error: the CDR3 ends without its conserved phenylalanine or tryptophan. This chain connects TRBV20-1 to TRBJ2-5; D is unresolved. The J call may be faulty, since TRBJ2-1 better matches the DNA end. Germline V lookup: CDR1 DFQATT, CDR2 SNEGSKA (reference sequence). The CDR3 length is 11 residues. CDR3 residues: CSAREQESQFV. The CDR3 bases are TGCAGTGCTAGAGAGCAAGAGAGCCAGTTCGTC.

The V call is TRBV15, the J call TRBJ2-3; the D is unclear. The CDR3 totals 16 residues. CDR1 and CDR2 from the germline V gene are LNHNV and YYDKDF (reference sequence). Trimming took off 0 bases at V and 1 base at J, with 11 bases between the two ends. Here the CDR3 DNA reads TGTGCCACCAGCAGAGATTCGGATGGACGCACAGATACGCAGTATTTT. Encoded protein: CATSRDSDGRTDTQYF.

The table lists this clone with many counts. The chain carries TRBV5-1 and TRBJ2-1, with D unclear. The CDR3 is 17 residues long. V lost 1 base, J lost 2 bases, and 16 bases lay in between. The germline CDR1 and CDR2 sequences are SGHRS and YFSETQ. The CDR3 DNA sequence: TGCGCCAGCAGCTTGAGTTCCAGCCCCCTCACCTACAATGAGCAGTTCTTC. Translation gives CASSLSSSPLTYNEQFF.

At least ten counts were recorded for this clone. This rearrangement joins TRBV5-6 to TRBJ2-1; 9 positions agree with TRBD2. The germline CDR1 and CDR2 sequences are SGHDT and YYEEEE. The CDR3 covers 14 residues. Trimming at V came to 5 bases and at J to 9 bases, leaving 9 bases not matched to a gene. This CDR3 is CASRFLAGEGEQFF. The CDR3, as DNA: TGTGCCAGCAGATTTTTAGCGGGGGAAGGTGAGCAGTTCTTC.

This chain connects TRBV7-8 to TRBJ1-6; D is possibly TRBD1 (6 bases). CDR3 length: 16 residues. Germline values: CDR1 SGHVS, CDR2 FQNEAQ. Trimming cost V 8 bases and J 6 bases, with 20 bases left between them. The CDR3 DNA sequence: TGTGCCAGCCGTCCTCCCCTTGGACAGATTAATTCACCCCTCCACTTT. Translated, it gives CASRPPLGQINSPLHF.

This clone was seen at least ten times. This chain uses TRBV29-1 with TRBJ1-1; D remains ambiguous. The CDR3 has 12 amino acids. Germline lookup yields CDR1 SQVTM and CDR2 ANQGSEA. Trimming left V 0 bases short and J 6 bases short, with 8 bases between. The CDR3 spells CSVEDTLPEAFF. The CDR3 DNA is TGCAGCGTTGAAGACACACTCCCTGAAGCTTTCTTT.

This clone ranks as medium-sized. This sequence joins TRBV12-3 or TRBV12-4 and TRBJ1-2; TRBD1 agrees at 8 bases. This CDR3 contains 14 residues. V dropped 5 bases and J dropped 5; count of bases not matched to a gene: 7. The CDR3: CASSPGQGGYGYTF. The CDR3 nucleotides read TGTGCCAGCAGTCCCGGACAGGGTGGTTATGGCTACACCTTC.

This clone was counted ten times or more. This chain joins TRBV11-1 and TRBJ1-1; D might be TRBD1 (5 bases). Trimming removed 5 bases at V and 6 bases at J, with 13 bases between. This CDR3 spans 13 amino acids. Germline V gives CDR1 SGHAT, CDR2 FQDESV (reference sequence). This CDR3 is CASSLQAASEAFF. The CDR3 DNA sequence: TGTGCCAGCAGCCTACAGGCTGCCTCTGAAGCTTTCTTT.

With regard to this clone: Other DNA variants within this sample encode the same CDR3. The genes are TRBV9 and TRBJ2-5; weak D call: TRBD2 (6 bases). CDR1 is SGDLS and CDR2 is YYNGEE in the germline V gene. The CDR3 consists of 16 residues. V lost 2 bases and J 7 bases, leaving 21 bases between the germline ends. The chain's CDR3 is CASSVEGTAFGGTQYF. Here the CDR3 DNA reads TGTGCCAGCAGCGTGGAGGGGACCGCATTCGGTGGGACCCAGTACTTC.

This clone turned up a few times. This chain links TRBV6-1 with TRBJ1-2, with D hard to call. The CDR3 has 15 amino acids. Per the germline V gene, CDR1 is MNHNS and CDR2 is SASEGT. V lost 8 bases and J lost 2, with 18 bases in between. CDR3 nucleotides: TGTGCCAGCTACCCTCGGGAGGGTAAAAACTATGGCTACACCTTC. Its translation: CASYPREGKNYGYTF.

This clone was seen a few times. Germline and junction disagree at one end, which may indicate a read error. This chain uses TRBV25-1 with TRBJ1-1, with a tentative D call TRBD1 (5 bases). Germline loops: CDR1 MGHDK, CDR2 SYGVNS. The CDR3 spans 16 residues. CDR3 coding DNA: TGTGCCAGCAGTGAATTGGGGCGCAGCGGTACGTCTGAATCTTTCTTT. Its translation is CASSELGRSGTSESFF.

Remarks on this clone: Mismatch with germline at one junction end may stem from a read error. The chain uses TRBV12-3 or TRBV12-4 and TRBJ1-2; D remains unclear. The CDR3 covers 14 residues. DNA for the CDR3: TGTTCCAGCAGTTTAGATCACACGATCTATGGCTACACCTTC. The encoded protein is CSSSLDHTIYGYTF.

This clone was picked up many times. Other DNA sequences in the sample encode the same CDR3. V and J are TRBV6-1 and TRBJ1-4; 9 bases are a match to TRBD1. Germline CDR1 reads MNHNS; CDR2 reads SASEGT. The V and J ends lost 6 bases and 7 bases, in that order; junction bases with no gene match: 6. CDR3 length equals 14 residues. The CDR3 DNA follows: TGTGCCAGCAGCCCCGGGACAGGGACTGAAAAACTGTTTTTT. It translates to CASSPGTGTEKLFF.

Many counts were recorded for this clone. The CDR3 sequence: CASSLPGEVYGYTF. The CDR3 DNA is TGTGCCAGCAGCTTACCTGGAGAGGTCTATGGCTACACCTTC. The gene calls are TRBV7-3 and TRBJ1-2; D remains ambiguous. CDR3 length: 14 residues. Germline CDR1 and CDR2: SGHTA and FQGTGA. Trimming cost V 2 bases and J 4 bases, with 11 bases left between them.